This paragraph reports one T cell receptor beta chain. The antigen remains unidentified. Some clones are missing from TCRdb's copy, which holds only in-frame ones; the method was immunoSEQ multiplex PCR. The sample has under 6,500 clones; 60% to 85% are singletons. These data come from a study of STAT3 mutations in large granular lymphocyte leukemia. Overall study: Roughly 44% of treated T-LGLL patients showed hematologic response to immunosuppression.

General study results and limits: Every T-LGLL patient had at least one immunodominant TCRbeta clonotype. In several patients, dominant TCR clone burden exceeded STAT3 mutant burden, suggesting STAT3 mutation arose secondarily.

Trimming took off 3 bases at V and 2 bases at J, with 11 bases between the two ends. This CDR3 has 14 amino acids. Germline V gives CDR1 SNHLY, CDR2 FYNNEI. The sample consisted of peripheral blood mononuclear cells. The chain joins TRBV2 to TRBJ2-7, with a possible D match to TRBD1 (5 bases). The sequence came from a middle-aged man with T-cell large granular lymphocyte leukemia. Some clones in this sample may be carry-over from other donors' samples. The CDR3 DNA reads as TGTGCCAGCAGTGAGAGTCAGGGCCCCTACGAGCAGTACTTC. Protein: CASSESQGPYEQYF.